What follows describes a single TCR beta chain. The CDR3 does not close with the conserved phenylalanine or tryptophan, likely indicating a read error. CD4+CD45RO+CD25- cells were isolated as memory CD4+ T cells. A single record per CDR3 protein comes from TCRdb applying MiXCR to the 5' RACE reads. The sample contains some 62,000 distinct CDR3 sequences, less than 25% of which appear only once. There are 15 residues in the CDR3. The V and J ends lost 4 bases and 4 bases respectively, with 11 bases between them. Germline loops: CDR1 MNHEY, CDR2 SVGAGI. The material sequenced was memory CD4+ T cells sorted from a lymph node. Subset: memory CD4+ T cells, CD4+CD45RO+CD25-. This chain uses TRBV6-5 with TRBJ1-6; unclear D gene. The TCR comes from a female donor with breast cancer. CDR3 protein: CASSFGLGYNSPLHL. In DNA, the CDR3 is TGTGCCAGCAGTTTCGGGTTAGGATATAATTCACCCCTCCACTTA.